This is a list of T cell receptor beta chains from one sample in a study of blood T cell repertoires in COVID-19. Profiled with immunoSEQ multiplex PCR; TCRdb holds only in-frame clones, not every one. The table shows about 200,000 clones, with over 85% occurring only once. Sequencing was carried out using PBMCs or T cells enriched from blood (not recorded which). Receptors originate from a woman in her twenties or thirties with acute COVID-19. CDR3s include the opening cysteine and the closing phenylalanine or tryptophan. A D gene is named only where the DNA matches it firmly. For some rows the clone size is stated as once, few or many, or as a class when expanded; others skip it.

CASSPREGYTF TGTGCCAGCAGCCCCAGGGAAGGCTACACCTTC . TRBJ1-2 . TRBV7-9
CASSYGGRTDTQYF TGTGCCAGCAGCTACGGAGGCCGCACAGATACGCAGTATTTT . TRBJ2-3 . TRBV6-5
CASSPPGVDYGYTF TGTGCCAGCTCACCACCGGGAGTTGACTATGGCTACACCTTC . TRBJ1-2 . TRBV18
CASSLTGTGEETQYF TGTGCCAGCAGCTTAACCGGGACAGGTGAAGAGACCCAGTACTTC . TRBJ2-5 TRBD1 TRBV5-6
CASMTVSGANVLTF TGTGCCAGCATGACAGTTTCTGGGGCCAACGTCCTGACTTTC . TRBJ2-6 . TRBV7-9
CASSLGGRWTEAFF TGTGCCAGCAGCTTAGGTGGGAGGTGGACTGAAGCTTTCTTT . TRBJ1-1 . TRBV7-2
CASRWGGGAQNEQFF TGTGCCAGCAGATGGGGCGGGGGGGCCCAAAATGAGCAGTTCTTC . TRBJ2-1 TRBD2 TRBV27
CSVQQGRNTEAFF TGCAGCGTTCAACAGGGGAGGAACACTGAAGCTTTCTTT . TRBJ1-1 TRBD1 TRBV29-1
CASSHAPRDSGNTIYF TGCGCCAGCAGCCACGCCCCACGAGACTCTGGAAACACCATATATTTT . TRBJ1-3 . TRBV4-1
CASSLGYVRGGNTNYGYTF TGCGCCAGCAGCTTGGGGTATGTCCGTGGCGGTAACACTAACTATGGCTACACCTTC . TRBJ1-2 . TRBV5-1
CASSWLRDEQYF TGTGCCAGCAGTTGGCTCAGGGACGAGCAGTACTTC . TRBJ2-7 . TRBV28
CASSPFQGETQYF TGTGCCAGCAGCCCATTCCAGGGAGAGACCCAGTACTTC once TRBJ2-5 . TRBV5-8